The source of this T cell receptor (beta chain) is a study of T cell responses to AZD1222 COVID-19 vaccine. Study outcomes and limitations: Mostly white British, mostly female donors; authors suggested clonal diversity may be underestimated.

Points on this clone: Its target is not known.

Method: immunoSEQ multiplex PCR; TCRdb's copy keeps in-frame clones and lacks some. The sample holds around 150,000 clones, roughly 94% seen once. This receptor was obtained from an adult who received the AZD1222 COVID-19 vaccine. This sample comprised peripheral blood, obtained 28 days after the second AZD1222 dose.

CDR3 region: CASSTGPSGANVLTF. The CDR3 DNA reads as TGTGCCAGTAGTACAGGGCCCTCTGGGGCCAACGTCCTGACTTTC. This chain uses TRBV19 with TRBJ2-6; D is perhaps TRBD1 (5 bases). The CDR3 has 15 amino acids. The germline CDR1 and CDR2 sequences are LNHDA and SQIVND (reference sequence). With 4 bases removed from V and 0 bases from J, the gap between germline ends came to 7 bases.